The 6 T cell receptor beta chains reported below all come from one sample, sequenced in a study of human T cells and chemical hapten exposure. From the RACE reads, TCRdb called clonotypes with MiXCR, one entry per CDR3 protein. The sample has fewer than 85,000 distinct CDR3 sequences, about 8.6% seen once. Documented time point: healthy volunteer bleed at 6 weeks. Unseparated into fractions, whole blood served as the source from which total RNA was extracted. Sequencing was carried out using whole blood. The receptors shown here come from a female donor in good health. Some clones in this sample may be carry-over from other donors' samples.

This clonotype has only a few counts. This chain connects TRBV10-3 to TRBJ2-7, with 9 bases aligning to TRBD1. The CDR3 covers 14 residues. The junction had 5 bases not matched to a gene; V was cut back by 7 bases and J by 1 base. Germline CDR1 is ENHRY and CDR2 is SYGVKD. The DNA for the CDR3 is TGTGCCATCAATCTGGGACAGGGTTCCTACGAGCAGTACTTC. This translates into CAINLGQGSYEQYF.

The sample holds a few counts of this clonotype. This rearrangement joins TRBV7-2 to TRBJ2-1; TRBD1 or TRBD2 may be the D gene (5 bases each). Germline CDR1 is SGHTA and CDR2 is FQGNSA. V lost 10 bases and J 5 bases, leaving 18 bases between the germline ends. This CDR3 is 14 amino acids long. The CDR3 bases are TGTGCCACCTCGGGGCTAAACGTTAACAATGAGCAGTTCTTC. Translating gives CATSGLNVNNEQFF.

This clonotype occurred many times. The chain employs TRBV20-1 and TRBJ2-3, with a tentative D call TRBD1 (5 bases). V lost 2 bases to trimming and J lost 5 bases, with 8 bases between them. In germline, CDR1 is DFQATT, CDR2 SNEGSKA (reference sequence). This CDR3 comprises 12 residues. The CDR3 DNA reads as TGCAGTGCTAGATTTACAGGAGATACGCAGTATTTT. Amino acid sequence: CSARFTGDTQYF.

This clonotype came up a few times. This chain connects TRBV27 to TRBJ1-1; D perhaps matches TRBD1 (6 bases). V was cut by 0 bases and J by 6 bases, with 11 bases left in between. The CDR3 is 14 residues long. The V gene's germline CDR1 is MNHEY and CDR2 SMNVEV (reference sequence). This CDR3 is CASSLSGGRSEAFF. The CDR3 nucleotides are TGTGCCAGCAGTTTATCTGGGGGGCGGTCTGAAGCTTTCTTT.

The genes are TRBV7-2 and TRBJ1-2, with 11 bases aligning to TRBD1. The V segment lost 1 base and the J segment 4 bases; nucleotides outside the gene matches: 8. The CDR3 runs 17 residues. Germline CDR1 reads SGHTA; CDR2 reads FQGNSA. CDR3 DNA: TGTGCCAGCAGCTTAGATCCGGACAGGGGGCGCGGCTATGGCTACACCTTC. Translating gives CASSLDPDRGRGYGYTF.

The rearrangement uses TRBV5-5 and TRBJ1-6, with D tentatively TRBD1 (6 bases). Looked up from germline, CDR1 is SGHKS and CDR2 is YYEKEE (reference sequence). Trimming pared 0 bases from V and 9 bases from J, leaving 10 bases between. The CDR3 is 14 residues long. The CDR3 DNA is TGTGCCAGCAGCTTGGACAGGGCCATTTCACCCCTCCACTTT. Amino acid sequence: CASSLDRAISPLHF.